A single sample is the source of the 18 T cell receptor beta chains below, sequenced in a study of post-analysis software for immune sequencing data. Overall study findings and caveats: Patients had higher frequencies than controls of roughly 5 TRBV segments, including TRBV5-6, TRBV5-1 and TRBV20-1.

These receptors' antigens are unknown. Built from TCR beta cDNA, the libraries had unique molecular identifiers in them. From the PCR reads, TCRdb called clonotypes with MiXCR, one entry per CDR3 protein. The sample contains roughly 700,000 distinct CDR3 sequences, about 32% of which appear only once. The sequencing sample was made of blood. These receptors were taken from a girl aged 10-17 years with multiple sclerosis.

A few counts support this clonotype. The CDR3 DNA reads TGTGCCAGCAGTGACGCACTAGCGGCAAACAATGAGCAGTTCTTC. Encoded protein: CASSDALAANNEQFF. The chain employs TRBV6-1 and TRBJ2-1; 8 bases map to TRBD2. V shed 3 bases and J 5 bases; nucleotides not matched to a gene: 6. The CDR3 has 15 amino acids. CDR1 MNHNS and CDR2 SASEGT come from the germline V gene.

The gene calls are TRBV14 and TRBJ2-3; D gene unclear. V was shortened by 3 bases and J by 6 bases, with 13 bases between the two germline ends. CDR1 is SGHDN and CDR2 is FVKESK in the germline V gene. The CDR3 runs 14 residues. CDR3 residues: CASSQVRLPDTQYF. DNA for the CDR3: TGTGCCAGCAGCCAGGTCAGACTCCCCGATACGCAGTATTTT.

The chain has TRBV5-1 and TRBJ2-2; D is unresolved. The CDR3 extends over 13 amino acids. The V end was cut by 1 base, the J end by 7 bases, with 8 bases between. Per the germline V gene, CDR1 is SGHRS and CDR2 is YFSETQ. The CDR3 DNA sequence: TGCGCCAGCAGCTTGTCGGGCATCGGGGAGCTGTTTTTT. Its protein is CASSLSGIGELFF.

This chain connects TRBV11-1 to TRBJ2-1; perhaps TRBD1 as D (6 bases). Per germline, CDR1 SGHAT and CDR2 FQDESV (reference sequence). V gave up 1 base and J gave up 9 bases, with 34 bases separating them. This CDR3 has 21 residues. CDR3 DNA: TGTGCCAGCAGCTTAGGTTTCGGTTCGTCAGGTCCTCTCTCTATAGGGGGTGAGCAGTTCTTC. This encodes CASSLGFGSSGPLSIGGEQFF. The full variable domain, its missing parts supplied by reference TRBV11-1 and TRBJ2-1, is EAEVAQSPRYKITEKSQAVAFWCDPISGHATLYWYRQILGQGPELLVQFQDESVVDDSQLPKDRFSAERLKGVDSTLKIQPAELGDSAMYLCASSLGFGSSGPLSIGGEQFFGPGTRLTVL.

Details on this clonotype: Its ends do not fully match the called genes, so a read error is possible. The chain's CDR3 is CSARGPRLKDSNQPQHF. The CDR3 DNA is TGCAGTGCGAGAGGGCCCCGTTTGAAGGATAGCAATCAGCCCCAGCATTTT. The chain carries TRBV20-1 and TRBJ1-5; no clear D gene. The CDR3 spans 17 residues. The germline CDR1 and CDR2 sequences are DFQATT and SNEGSKA (reference sequence).

This clonotype occurred a few times. The CDR3 is CASSLAQGGARGWDEQFF. As DNA, the CDR3 is TGTGCCAGCAGCTTAGCCCAAGGGGGGGCCCGGGGGTGGGATGAGCAGTTCTTC. This sequence joins TRBV7-8 and TRBJ2-1, with a possible D match to TRBD2 (7 bases). The length of the CDR3 is 18 residues. Per the germline V gene, CDR1 is SGHVS and CDR2 is FQNEAQ. V was shortened by 0 bases and J by 8 bases, with 23 bases between the two germline ends.

In regard to this clonotype: One end of the junction is discordant with germline, which a read error may explain. The genes are TRBV10-2 and TRBJ2-7; D is undetermined. Per germline, CDR1 WSHSY and CDR2 SAAADI. This CDR3 has 14 amino acids. The CDR3 coding sequence is TGCGCCAGCAGGAAATCGAACGGAGCCTACGAGCGGTACTTC. Its translation is CASRKSNGAYERYF.

The table lists this clonotype with a few counts. One end of the junction varies from germline; a read error may be responsible. The rearrangement links TRBV7-6 to TRBJ2-3; weak D call: TRBD2 (6 bases). CDR3 length: 13 residues. Germline CDR1 reads SGHVS; CDR2 reads FNYEAQ. The CDR3 DNA sequence: TGTGCCGGCAGCTTAGTCGGGGGTGGTACGCAGTATTTT. Amino acids: CAGSLVGGGTQYF.

The chain joins TRBV11-2 to TRBJ2-1; maybe TRBD1 (5 bases). Germline loops: CDR1 SGHAT, CDR2 FQNNGV. V was cut by 7 bases and J by 13 bases, with 35 bases left in between. This CDR3 has 18 amino acids. The CDR3 loop is CASNLRRLGQGVAETQFF. The CDR3 DNA reads TGTGCCAGCAACCTCCGGCGGTTAGGGCAGGGTGTCGCGGAGACCCAGTTCTTC.

The rearrangement uses TRBV10-3 and TRBJ1-1, with D possibly matching TRBD1 (5 bases). Germline V gene sequence: CDR1 ENHRY, CDR2 SYGVKD. V gave up 6 bases and J gave up 7 bases, with 18 bases separating them. This CDR3 spans 14 amino acids. The DNA of the CDR3 is TGTGCCATCAGCCAGGAGCAGGGAGTTGGTGAAGCTTTCTTT. It yields the protein CAISQEQGVGEAFF.

This chain joins TRBV12-3 or TRBV12-4 and TRBJ2-4; perhaps TRBD2 as D (6 bases). V gave up 4 bases and J gave up 3 bases, with 13 bases separating them. This CDR3 has 15 residues. CDR3 amino acids: CASSSVAGLKNIQYF. CDR3 DNA: TGTGCCAGCAGTTCGGTCGCGGGACTCAAAAACATTCAGTACTTC.

The V gene is TRBV12-3 or TRBV12-4, the J gene TRBJ1-6, with D unresolved. CDR3 size: 13 residues. V dropped 5 bases and J dropped 9 bases, with 11 bases sitting between them. The CDR3 here is CASSPGRVSPLHF. CDR3 in DNA: TGTGCCAGCAGTCCCGGACGCGTTTCACCCCTCCACTTT.

Points on this clonotype: A read error may be the cause here, since a much bigger clone is one base away. The rearrangement links TRBV13 to TRBJ1-4, with D possibly TRBD1 on 5 matching bases. The CDR3 is 12 amino acids. Germline V CDR1 and CDR2: PRHDT, FYEKMQ (reference sequence). The CDR3 sequence is CASSLGGEKRFF. The CDR3 region has the DNA TGTGCCAGCAGCTTAGGGGGGGAAAAACGGTTTTTT.

This clonotype has just a few counts. This chain joins TRBV20-1 and TRBJ2-3; D unresolved. Trimming shortened V by 5 bases and J by 4 bases, and 19 bases separated the two germline ends. Germline V gene data show CDR1 as DFQATT and CDR2 as SNEGSKA (reference sequence). The CDR3 totals 15 residues. The CDR3 reads CSAPQYRVFPDTQYF. DNA of the CDR3: TGCAGTGCTCCCCAATATCGAGTTTTCCCAGATACGCAGTATTTT.

The chain joins TRBV29-1 to TRBJ1-1; the D gene is possibly TRBD1 (6 bases). Germline V gives CDR1 SQVTM, CDR2 ANQGSEA. Trimming stripped 6 bases from V and 6 bases from J, with 26 bases between. This CDR3 is built from 16 residues. DNA for the CDR3: TGCAGCGTGGCAGGGTCAGGGGACAATCCTTCGGCTGAAGCTTTCTTT. This translates into CSVAGSGDNPSAEAFF.

This chain joins TRBV20-1 and TRBJ2-7; 7 nucleotides line up with TRBD2. This CDR3 has 14 amino acids. Trimming took 3 bases from V and 5 from J; bases not matched to a gene: 10. Per germline, CDR1 DFQATT and CDR2 SNEGSKA (reference sequence). CDR3 in amino acids: CSASTPSGPNEQYF. In DNA form, the CDR3 reads TGCAGTGCTAGTACGCCTAGCGGACCCAACGAGCAGTACTTC.

This clonotype was seen a handful of times. The genes are TRBV6-5 and TRBJ2-5, with 9 bases that match TRBD2. TRBJ2-7 explains the end of the DNA better; the J call may be wrong. The CDR3 contains 15 residues. Germline loops: CDR1 MNHEY, CDR2 SVGAGI. Here the CDR3 DNA reads TGTGCCAGCAGTTACTGGGCTAGCGGGACCTACGAGCAGTACTTC. Its translation is CASSYWASGTYEQYF.

This clonotype was detected a few times. V and J are TRBV29-1 and TRBJ2-1; TRBD2 is a possible D gene (5 bases). Trimming took 6 bases from V and 6 from J, leaving 9 bases between them. Germline CDR1 SQVTM, CDR2 ANQGSEA. This CDR3 contains 11 residues. CDR3 amino acids: CSVEDGNEQFF. DNA of the CDR3: TGCAGCGTGGAGGACGGCAATGAGCAGTTCTTC.